A single T cell receptor (beta chain) is shown here with its context. The V gene's germline CDR1 is SQVTM and CDR2 ANQGSEA. Trimming took 7 bases from V and 7 from J, leaving 7 bases between them. The CDR3 extends over 9 amino acids. Time point given: pre-sensitization, week 0. The treatment: therapeutic diphenylcyclopropenone sensitization with weekly scalp DPC. The data are from a study of human T cells and chemical hapten exposure. Authors' analysis steps: Samples had a median of around 91,000 TCRs, ranging about 23,224 to 700,000. Each CDR3 protein gets one entry after TCRdb re-called the RACE reads with MiXCR. These V and J calls are TCRdb output, not the study's own analysis. The sample carries about 80,000 distinct CDR3 sequences, 12% to 15% recorded once.

This clonotype was sampled from a woman aged 45 to 65 with alopecia areata. Some clones in this sample may be carry-over from other donors' samples. The rearrangement joins TRBV29-1 to TRBJ1-2; D remains ambiguous. The sequenced sample was whole blood, obtained in connection with sensitization to the hapten diphenylcyclopropenone (DPC). The CDR3 coding sequence is TGCAGCGCCAATCGTGGCTACACCTTC. Amino acids: CSANRGYTF.